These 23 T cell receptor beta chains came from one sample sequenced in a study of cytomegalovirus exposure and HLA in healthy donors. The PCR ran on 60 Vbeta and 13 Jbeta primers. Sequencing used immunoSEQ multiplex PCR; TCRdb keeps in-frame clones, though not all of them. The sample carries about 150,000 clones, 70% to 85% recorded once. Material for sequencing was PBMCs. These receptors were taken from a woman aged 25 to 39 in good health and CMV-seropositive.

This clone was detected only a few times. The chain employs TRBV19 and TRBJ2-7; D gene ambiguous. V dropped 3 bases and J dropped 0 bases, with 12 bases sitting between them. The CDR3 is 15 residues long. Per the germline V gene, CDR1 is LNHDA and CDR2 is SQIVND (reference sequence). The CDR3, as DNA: TGTGCCAGTAGTATCCTATATTCTAACTCCTACGAGCAGTACTTC. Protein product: CASSILYSNSYEQYF.

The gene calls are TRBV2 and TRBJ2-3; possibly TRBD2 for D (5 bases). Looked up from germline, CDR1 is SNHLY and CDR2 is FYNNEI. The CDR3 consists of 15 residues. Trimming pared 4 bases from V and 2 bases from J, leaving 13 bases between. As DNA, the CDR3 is TGTGCCAGCAGTGGAGGGCTGGCGGACACAGATACGCAGTATTTT. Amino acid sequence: CASSGGLADTDTQYF.

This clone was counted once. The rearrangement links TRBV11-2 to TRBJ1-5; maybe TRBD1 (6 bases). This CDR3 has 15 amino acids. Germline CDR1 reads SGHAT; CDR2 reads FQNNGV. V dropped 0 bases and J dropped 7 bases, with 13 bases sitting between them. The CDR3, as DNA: TGTGCCAGCAGCTTAGACTCGACAGGAGACCAGCCCCAGCATTTT. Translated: CASSLDSTGDQPQHF.

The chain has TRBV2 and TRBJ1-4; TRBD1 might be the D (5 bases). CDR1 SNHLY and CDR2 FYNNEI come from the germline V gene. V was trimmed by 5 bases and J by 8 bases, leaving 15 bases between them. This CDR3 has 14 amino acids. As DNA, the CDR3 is TGTGCCAGCAGTCGGCAGGGAATTAACGAAAAACTGTTTTTT. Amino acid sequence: CASSRQGINEKLFF.

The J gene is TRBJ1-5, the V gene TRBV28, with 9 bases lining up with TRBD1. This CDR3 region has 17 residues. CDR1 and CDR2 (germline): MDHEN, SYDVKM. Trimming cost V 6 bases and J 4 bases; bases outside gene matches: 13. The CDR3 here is CASRPPTNRGPNQPQHF. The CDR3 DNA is TGTGCCAGCAGGCCTCCAACTAACAGGGGGCCTAATCAGCCCCAGCATTTT. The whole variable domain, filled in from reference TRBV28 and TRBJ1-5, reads DVKVTQSSRYLVKRTGEKVFLECVQDMDHENMFWYRQDPGLGLRLIYFSYDVKMKEKGDIPEGYSVSREKKERFSLILESASTNQTSMYLCASRPPTNRGPNQPQHFGDGTRLSIL.

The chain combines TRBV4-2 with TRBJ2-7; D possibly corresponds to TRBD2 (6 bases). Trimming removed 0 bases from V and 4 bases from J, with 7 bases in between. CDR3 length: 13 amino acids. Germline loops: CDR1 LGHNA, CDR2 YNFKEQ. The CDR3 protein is CASSQEGGYEQYF. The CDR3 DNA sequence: TGTGCCAGCAGCCAAGAGGGGGGTTACGAGCAGTACTTC.

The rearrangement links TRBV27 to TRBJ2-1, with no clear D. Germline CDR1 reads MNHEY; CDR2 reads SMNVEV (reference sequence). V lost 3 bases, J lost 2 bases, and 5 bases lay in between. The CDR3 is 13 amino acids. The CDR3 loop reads CASSFTTYNEQFF. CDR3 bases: TGTGCCAGCAGTTTCACTACCTACAATGAGCAGTTCTTC.

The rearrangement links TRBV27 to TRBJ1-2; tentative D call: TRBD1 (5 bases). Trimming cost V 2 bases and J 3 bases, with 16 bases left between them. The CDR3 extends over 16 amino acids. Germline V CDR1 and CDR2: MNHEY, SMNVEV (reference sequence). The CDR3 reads CASSLRDGGSDYGYTF. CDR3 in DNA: TGTGCCAGCAGTTTACGAGACGGGGGTTCGGACTATGGCTACACCTTC.

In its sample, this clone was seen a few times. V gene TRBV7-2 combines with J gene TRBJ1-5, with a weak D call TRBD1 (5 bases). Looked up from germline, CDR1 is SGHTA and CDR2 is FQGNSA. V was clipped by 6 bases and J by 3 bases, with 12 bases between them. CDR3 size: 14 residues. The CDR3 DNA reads TGTGCCAGCAGTTCTCGGGGGATCAATCAGCCCCAGCATTTT. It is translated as CASSSRGINQPQHF. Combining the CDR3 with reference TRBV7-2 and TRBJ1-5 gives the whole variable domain GAGVSQSPSNKVTEKGKDVELRCDPISGHTALYWYRQSLGQGLEFLIYFQGNSAPDKSGLPSDRFSAERTGGSVSTLTIQRTQQEDSAVYLCASSSRGINQPQHFGDGTRLSIL.

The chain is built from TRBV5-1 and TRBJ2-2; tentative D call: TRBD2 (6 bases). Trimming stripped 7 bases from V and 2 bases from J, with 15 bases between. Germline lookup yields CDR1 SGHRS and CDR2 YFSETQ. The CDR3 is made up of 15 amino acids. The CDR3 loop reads CASRVLAENTGELFF. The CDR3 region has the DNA TGCGCCAGCCGCGTTTTAGCGGAAAACACCGGGGAGCTGTTTTTT.

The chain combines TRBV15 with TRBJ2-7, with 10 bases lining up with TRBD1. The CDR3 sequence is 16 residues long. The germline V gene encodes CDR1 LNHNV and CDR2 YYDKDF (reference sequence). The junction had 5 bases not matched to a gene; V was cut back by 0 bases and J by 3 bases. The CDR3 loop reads CATSREAGQGLYEQYF. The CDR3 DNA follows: TGTGCCACCAGCAGAGAGGCGGGACAGGGGCTCTACGAGCAGTACTTC.

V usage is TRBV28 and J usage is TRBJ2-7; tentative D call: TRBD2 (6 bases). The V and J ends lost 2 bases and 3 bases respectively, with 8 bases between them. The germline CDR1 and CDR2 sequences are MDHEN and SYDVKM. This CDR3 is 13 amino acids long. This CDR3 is CASSLGRDYEQYF. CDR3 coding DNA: TGTGCCAGCAGTTTAGGGCGGGACTACGAGCAGTACTTC.

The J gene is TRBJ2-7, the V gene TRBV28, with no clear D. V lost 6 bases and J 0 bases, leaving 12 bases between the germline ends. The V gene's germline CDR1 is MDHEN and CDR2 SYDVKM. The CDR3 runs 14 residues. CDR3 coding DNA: TGTGCCAGCAGGGAGAATGGCCGCTCCTACGAGCAGTACTTC. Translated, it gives CASRENGRSYEQYF.

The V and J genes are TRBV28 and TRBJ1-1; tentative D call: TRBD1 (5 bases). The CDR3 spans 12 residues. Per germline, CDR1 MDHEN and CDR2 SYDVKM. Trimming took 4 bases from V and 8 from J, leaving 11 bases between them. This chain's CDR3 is CASSSRTREAFF. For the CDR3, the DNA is TGTGCCAGCAGTTCCCGGACACGAGAAGCTTTCTTT.

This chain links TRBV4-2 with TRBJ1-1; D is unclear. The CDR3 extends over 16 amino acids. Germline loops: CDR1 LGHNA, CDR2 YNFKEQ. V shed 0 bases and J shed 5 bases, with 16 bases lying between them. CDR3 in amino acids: CASSQDWRNALTEAFF. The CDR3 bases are TGTGCCAGCAGCCAAGATTGGAGGAATGCGTTGACTGAAGCTTTCTTT.

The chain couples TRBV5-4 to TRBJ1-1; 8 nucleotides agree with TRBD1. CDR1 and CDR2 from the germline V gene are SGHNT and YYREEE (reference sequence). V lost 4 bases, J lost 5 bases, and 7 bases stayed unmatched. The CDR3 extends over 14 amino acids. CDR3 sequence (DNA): TGTGCCAGCAGCCCACCAGACAGGGGTACTGAAGCTTTCTTT. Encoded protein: CASSPPDRGTEAFF.

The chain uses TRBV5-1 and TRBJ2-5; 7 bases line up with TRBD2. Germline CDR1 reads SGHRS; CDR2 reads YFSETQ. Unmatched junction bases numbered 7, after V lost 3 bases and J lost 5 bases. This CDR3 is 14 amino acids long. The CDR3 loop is CASSSMTSSETQYF. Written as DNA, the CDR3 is TGCGCCAGCAGCTCTATGACTAGCAGCGAGACCCAGTACTTC. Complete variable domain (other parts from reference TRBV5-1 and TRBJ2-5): KAGVTQTPRYLIKTRGQQVTLSCSPISGHRSVSWYQQTPGQGLQFLFEYFSETQRNKGNFPGRFSGRQFSNSRSEMNVSTLELGDSALYLCASSSMTSSETQYFGPGTRLLVL.

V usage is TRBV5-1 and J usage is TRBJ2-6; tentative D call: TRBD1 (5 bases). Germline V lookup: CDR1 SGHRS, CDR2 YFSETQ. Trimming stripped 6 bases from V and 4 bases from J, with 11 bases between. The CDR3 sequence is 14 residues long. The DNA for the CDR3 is TGCGCCAGCAAAGGGGCCGACGGGGCCAACGTCCTGACTTTC. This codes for CASKGADGANVLTF.

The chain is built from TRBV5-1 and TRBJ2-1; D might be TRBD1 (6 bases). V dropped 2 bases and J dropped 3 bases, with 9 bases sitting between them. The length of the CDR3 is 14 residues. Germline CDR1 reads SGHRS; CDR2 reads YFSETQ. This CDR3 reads CASSFVDSYNEQFF. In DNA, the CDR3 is TGCGCCAGCAGCTTCGTGGACAGCTACAATGAGCAGTTCTTC.

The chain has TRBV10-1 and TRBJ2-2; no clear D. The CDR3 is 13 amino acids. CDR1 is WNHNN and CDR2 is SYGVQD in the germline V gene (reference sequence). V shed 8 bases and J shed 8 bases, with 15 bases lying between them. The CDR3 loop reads CASGASGAGELFF. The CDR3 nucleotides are TGCGCCAGCGGTGCGTCCGGTGCTGGGGAGCTGTTTTTT.

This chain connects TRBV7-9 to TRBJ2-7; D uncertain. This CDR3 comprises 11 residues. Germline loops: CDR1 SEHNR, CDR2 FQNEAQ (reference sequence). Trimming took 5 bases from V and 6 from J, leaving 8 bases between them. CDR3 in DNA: TGTGCCAGCAGCAGCCGGAGCGAGCAGTACTTC. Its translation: CASSSRSEQYF. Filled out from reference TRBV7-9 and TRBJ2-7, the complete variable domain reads DTGVSQNPRHKITKRGQNVTFRCDPISEHNRLYWYRQTLGQGPEFLTYFQNEAQLEKSRLLSDRFSAERPKGSFSTLEIQRTEQGDSAMYLCASSSRSEQYFGPGTRLTVT.

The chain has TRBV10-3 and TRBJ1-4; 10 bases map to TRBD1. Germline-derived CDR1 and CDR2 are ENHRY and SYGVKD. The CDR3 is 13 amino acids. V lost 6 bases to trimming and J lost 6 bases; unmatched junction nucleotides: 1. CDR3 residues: CAIRGTGDEKLFF. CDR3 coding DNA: TGTGCCATCAGGGGGACAGGGGATGAAAAACTGTTTTTT.

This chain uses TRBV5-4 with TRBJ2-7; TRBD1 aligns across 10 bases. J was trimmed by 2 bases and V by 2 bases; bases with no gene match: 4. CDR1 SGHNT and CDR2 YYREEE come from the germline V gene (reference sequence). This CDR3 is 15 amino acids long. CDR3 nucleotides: TGTGCCAGCAGCTTTGACAGGGGGCGGACCTACGAGCAGTACTTC. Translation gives CASSFDRGRTYEQYF.